This T cell receptor beta chain was obtained from a study of OX40 agonist ivuxolimab in advanced cancers. V gave up 6 bases and J gave up 3 bases, with 11 bases separating them. The CDR3 runs to 13 residues. The germline V gene encodes CDR1 ENHRY and CDR2 SYGVKD. General study results and limits: CD8+ T cells showed, on average, more clonal expansion than CD4+ cells. At 0.1 to 3.0 mg/kg, clonal expansion of CD4+ and CD8+ blood T cells had occurred by week 6. Relatively little clonal expansion, among the lowest observed, appeared in partial responders at 0.1-3.0 mg/kg.

Remarks on this clone: Antigen: not known.

The data were produced by immunoSEQ multiplex PCR, yet TCRdb's version contains in-frame clones alone and is incomplete. Of approximately 40,000 clones listed, 70% to 90% are singletons. The TCR was taken from an adult with an advanced solid tumor such as melanoma, head and neck, liver or kidney cancer. The sequencing used CD4+ or CD8+ T cells sorted from blood, collected in a trial of the OX40 agonist ivuxolimab. The J gene is TRBJ1-1, the V gene TRBV10-3; tentative D call: TRBD1 (6 bases). The CDR3: CAIRQGADTEAFF. The CDR3 DNA follows: TGTGCCATCAGACAGGGTGCGGACACTGAAGCTTTCTTT.